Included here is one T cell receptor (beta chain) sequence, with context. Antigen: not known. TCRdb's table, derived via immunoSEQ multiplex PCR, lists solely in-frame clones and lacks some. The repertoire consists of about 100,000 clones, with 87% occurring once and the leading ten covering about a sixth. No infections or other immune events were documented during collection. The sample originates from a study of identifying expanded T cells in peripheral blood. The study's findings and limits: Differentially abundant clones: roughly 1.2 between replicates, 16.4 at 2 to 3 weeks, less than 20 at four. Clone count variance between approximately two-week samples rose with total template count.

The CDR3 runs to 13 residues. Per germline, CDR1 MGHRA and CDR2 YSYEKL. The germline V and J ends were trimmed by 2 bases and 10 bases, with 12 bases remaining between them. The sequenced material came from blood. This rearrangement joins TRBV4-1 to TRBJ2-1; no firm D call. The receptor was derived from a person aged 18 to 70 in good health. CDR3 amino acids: CASSQTPRREQFF. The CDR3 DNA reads TGCGCCAGCAGCCAAACCCCACGACGGGAGCAGTTCTTC.